This T cell receptor beta chain originates from a study of T cell changes during pregnancy in multiple sclerosis. Repertoires were generated with immunoSEQ multiplex PCR, while TCRdb's copy carries only in-frame clones and drops some. The repertoire holds about 73,000 clones, with around 92% as singletons. The CDR3 sequence is 16 residues long. With 11 bases removed from V and 0 bases from J, the gap between germline ends came to 22 bases. Germline assignment: CDR1 LNHDA and CDR2 SQIVND (reference sequence). This clone has a handful of counts. Sequences were derived from peripheral blood, sampled in the third trimester of pregnancy. This chain links TRBV19 with TRBJ1-1; D is ambiguous. The TCR was taken from a female donor in good health, enrolled as a control in a pregnancy study. As DNA, the CDR3 is TGTGCCTCTCAGGCTCACGATATCACCATGAACACTGAAGCTTTCTTT. Amino acid sequence: CASQAHDITMNTEAFF.